This entry concerns a single TCR beta chain. The target of this receptor is not known. No quality values exist for individual bases; no much larger clone is one base distant. TCRbeta CDR3 regions were amplified from genomic DNA by means of the immunoSEQ Assay, a bias-controlled multiplex PCR. The study's processing was this. The number of nucleated cells in each sample was estimated by amplification of reference gene primers within the assay. To quantify the absolute abundance of each unique TCRbeta CDR3 rearrangement, sequence reads were collapsed and filtered. Productive Simpson clonality was computed per sample as the square root of Simpson's diversity index over productive rearrangements. TCRdb carries this immuneACCESS record with in-frame sequences only. Its versions omit some clonotypes, under half of them owing to an unresolved V gene in the studies checked, with the rest unexplained. That table gives V, J and clone size, and the DNA gave D and trimming. The sample table contains 200,000 to 300,000 clones; only one count was recorded for around 81% of them. About 6.3% of the sample goes to the ten largest clones.

This entry comes from a study of blood T cell repertoires in COVID-19 (dated by TCRdb to the early 2020s). A note on the overall study: Collaborator samples came from the United States, Italy and Spain and covered acute and convalescent phases of COVID-19. The prospective study material was composed of cDNA or gDNA derived from T cells, B-cell-depleted T cells, or PBMCs. Subjects who had been exposed to COVID-19, were actively infected with it, or had recovered from it provided the deeply sampled blood TCRbeta repertoires that made up the dataset. The repertoires were made available in a free public database intended to serve as a resource for research on the immune response to SARS-CoV-2. Samples came from the ongoing ImmuneRACE study (first 160 participants) plus 1,254 subjects from 6 global collaborators. A de-identified subject ID, COVID-19 status, age in years and sex were almost always included in the sample metadata. Where HLA class I and class II types were available, the types were taken from metadata supplied by the sample provider, not from assay-based typing.

The cysteine opens and the phenylalanine closes a CDR3 of 14 amino acids. The CDR3 DNA has 42 bases and is translated from base 1. Trimming at the junction amounts to 1 base on V and 7 bases on J, and the germline ends lie 13 bases apart. From a lookup of the germline V gene, CDR1 and CDR2 are MNHNS and SASEGT. Here is what the overall study found, with its caveats: The quantity of clinical and demographic metadata differed by source and by participant and was supplied without curation.

Collaborating institutions collected whole blood in K2EDTA tubes following their own protocols. For TCRbeta analysis, collaborators shipped samples as frozen whole blood, isolated PBMCs, or DNA extracted from either of those sample types. This sequence uses TRBV6-1 and TRBJ1-2; the D gene is not confidently resolved. The source is a woman aged 55-70 years with active or convalescent COVID-19. Sequences were obtained from peripheral blood. The nucleotide sequence is given as TGTGCCAGCAGTGAAGAGCGGATTCCGGGTGGCTACACCTTC. Translation gives CASSEERIPGGYTF.